This T cell receptor (beta chain) originates from a study of T-cell reconstitution after alpha-beta-depleted transplantation in children. TCRbeta library preparation incorporated unique molecular identifiers. MiXCR, applied by TCRdb to the PCR reads, yields one record per CDR3 protein. The sample lists approximately 1,000,000 distinct CDR3 sequences; roughly 29% were seen once. With 3 bases removed from V and 7 bases from J, the gap between germline ends came to 9 bases. Germline V gives CDR1 SGHTA, CDR2 FQGNSA. CDR3 size: 13 residues. The chain uses TRBV7-2 and TRBJ2-2; D is ambiguous. The clonotype was recovered from a boy under two years old who had a stem cell transplant for SCID, so the T cells may come from the graft donor. This specimen consisted of PBMCs, mostly from graft donor cells, obtained 360 days after TCRalphabeta/CD19-depleted stem cell transplant. This chain's CDR3 is CASSFWVDGELFF. The CDR3 nucleotides read TGTGCCAGCAGCTTTTGGGTTGACGGGGAGCTGTTTTTT.